These 22 T cell receptor beta chains were all obtained from the same sample, sequenced in a study of T cells after yellow fever vaccination (dated by TCRdb to between 2018 and 2021). Library preparation employed 5' RACE. Data came from an Illumina HiSeq 2500. The raw public reads went through TCRdb reprocessing: fastp at Q25, MiXCR clone calling, in-frame beta chains kept. Entries that share a CDR3 protein sequence are merged under the most common genes and DNA. The sample data list fewer than 350,000 distinct CDR3 sequences, and 8.7% of these were observed just once. 15% to 20% of the sample lies in the top ten. Explained via the paper, the treatment or condition label denotes: live attenuated yellow fever vaccine strain. The source material was PBMCs, sampled on the day of the first yellow fever vaccination. The source of these receptors is a man younger than 35 who received the YFV17D yellow fever vaccine.

This clonotype showed up just a few times. This chain links TRBV15 with TRBJ2-1, with D perhaps matching TRBD2 (6 bases). Looked up from germline, CDR1 is LNHNV and CDR2 is YYDKDF (reference sequence). V dropped 4 bases and J dropped 9 bases, with 13 bases sitting between them. CDR3 size: 13 residues. The CDR3 DNA sequence: TGTGCCACCAGCAAGAGGGAGGTGCCTGAGCAGTTCTTC. This translates into CATSKREVPEQFF.

This clonotype was counted a few times. The rearrangement links TRBV16 to TRBJ1-5; D uncertain. Trimming took off 0 bases at V and 4 bases at J, with 16 bases between the two ends. The germline gives CDR1 KGHSY, CDR2 FQNENV. The CDR3 consists of 17 residues. The CDR3 protein is CASSQSLAPSENQPQHF. The CDR3 region has the DNA TGTGCCAGCAGCCAATCGTTGGCCCCCTCAGAAAATCAGCCCCAGCATTTT. The full variable domain, in which reference TRBV16 and TRBJ1-5 provide the parts outside the CDR3, is GEEVAQTPKHLVRGEGQKAKLYCAPIKGHSYVFWYQQVLKNEFKFLISFQNENVFDETGMPKERFSAKCLPNSPCSLEIQATKLEDSAVYFCASSQSLAPSENQPQHFGDGTRLSIL.

A few counts support this clonotype. The chain combines TRBV5-4 with TRBJ2-5; no clear D gene. The germline CDR1 and CDR2 sequences are SGHNT and YYREEE (reference sequence). The V and J ends lost 6 bases and 0 bases respectively, with 9 bases between them. There are 13 residues in the CDR3. CDR3 nucleotides: TGTGCCAGCATGTCCCAGTACCAAGAGACCCAGTACTTC. It specifies CASMSQYQETQYF.

The V gene is TRBV19, the J gene TRBJ1-1, with 9 bases lining up with TRBD1. The CDR3 consists of 16 residues. Germline CDR1 LNHDA, CDR2 SQIVND (reference sequence). Germline trimming cut 1 base from V and 0 bases from J; bases unmatched to any gene: 3. The CDR3 region is CASSIGHRGLNTEAFF. For the CDR3, the DNA is TGTGCCAGTAGTATAGGTCACAGGGGGCTGAACACTGAAGCTTTCTTT.

The rearrangement uses TRBV4-1 and TRBJ2-3; no firm D call. CDR1 is MGHRA and CDR2 is YSYEKL in the germline V gene. Trimming shortened V by 0 bases and J by 4 bases, and 14 bases separated the two germline ends. This CDR3 comprises 16 residues. CDR3 region: CASSQDQTIEADTQYF. The CDR3 coding sequence is TGCGCCAGCAGCCAAGATCAAACAATCGAGGCAGATACGCAGTATTTT.

This clonotype has a count of ten or more. The rearrangement uses TRBV20-1 and TRBJ2-5; 7 bases line up with TRBD2. The germline CDR1 and CDR2 sequences are DFQATT and SNEGSKA (reference sequence). V lost 3 bases, J lost 2 bases, and 6 bases stayed unmatched. The CDR3 is made up of 14 amino acids. DNA for the CDR3: TGCAGTGCTAGGTCGACCGGGGGGCAAGAGACCCAGTACTTC. Protein: CSARSTGGQETQYF.

V is TRBV18 and J is TRBJ2-5; perhaps TRBD2 as D (6 bases). The germline V and J ends were trimmed by 0 bases and 4 bases, with 12 bases remaining between them. CDR3 length: 15 residues. Looked up from germline, CDR1 is KGHSH and CDR2 is LQKENI. CDR3 loop: CASSPPGGVGETQYF. The CDR3 DNA reads TGTGCCAGCTCACCACCAGGCGGGGTTGGAGAGACCCAGTACTTC.

CDR3 bases: TGTGCCAGCAGCCGGATGTTCGGGGACAGCGTTCAAGAGACCCAGTACTTC. Protein: CASSRMFGDSVQETQYF. The chain employs TRBV7-9 and TRBJ2-5; 7 bases map to TRBD1. Germline CDR1 and CDR2: SEHNR and FQNEAQ (reference sequence). J lost 2 bases, V lost 5 bases, and 14 bases had no gene match. CDR3 length: 17 amino acids.

The V gene is TRBV12-3 or TRBV12-4, the J gene TRBJ1-1; 7 bases map to TRBD1. The trim removed 1 base at V and 6 bases at J, leaving 5 bases unmatched. The CDR3 consists of 14 residues. The CDR3 protein is CASSLVTGQAEAFF. The CDR3 DNA reads TGTGCCAGCAGTTTAGTGACAGGGCAGGCTGAAGCTTTCTTT.

The genes are TRBV7-2 and TRBJ2-5; D is perhaps TRBD1 (6 bases). CDR1 SGHTA and CDR2 FQGNSA come from the germline V gene. The V and J ends lost 6 bases and 5 bases respectively, with 13 bases between them. This CDR3 is 13 amino acids long. CDR3 in DNA: TGTGCCAGCAGTTATCAGGGGTGGGAGACCCAGTACTTC. Its translation: CASSYQGWETQYF.

In this sample, this clonotype turned up many times. V is TRBV12-3 or TRBV12-4 and J is TRBJ2-4, with TRBD2 matching over 13 bases. The CDR3 is made up of 19 amino acids. Trimming removed 5 bases from V and 1 base from J; junction bases left unmatched: 11. The CDR3 here is CASSVLTSGGAAAKNIQYF. DNA for the CDR3: TGTGCCAGCAGTGTACTCACTAGCGGGGGGGCCGCGGCCAAAAACATTCAGTACTTC.

At least ten counts were recorded for this clonotype. This chain uses TRBV9 with TRBJ2-7; D is undetermined. Germline V lookup: CDR1 SGDLS, CDR2 YYNGEE. Trimming stripped 0 bases from V and 6 bases from J, with 13 bases between. There are 14 residues in the CDR3. DNA of the CDR3: TGTGCCAGCAGCGTAGCCCCCGTGGGGTCCGAGCAGTACTTC. Amino acids: CASSVAPVGSEQYF.

This clonotype has a count of ten or more. The chain combines TRBV7-2 with TRBJ2-3; 8 bases map to TRBD2. With V trimmed by 11 bases and J by 11 bases, 15 bases remained unmatched. This CDR3 has 13 amino acids. Germline V gene data show CDR1 as SGHTA and CDR2 as FQGNSA. CDR3 amino acids: CAVTGGAFVMQYF. CDR3 nucleotides: TGTGCCGTGACGGGGGGGGCGTTTGTGATGCAGTATTTT.

In its sample, this clonotype was seen a few times. The CDR3 DNA reads TGTGCCAGCAGCTTAATGGGCAGTCAAGAGACCCAGTACTTC. Protein: CASSLMGSQETQYF. V gene TRBV7-3 combines with J gene TRBJ2-5; D unclear. The V end was cut by 1 base, the J end by 2 bases, with 8 bases between. This CDR3 has 14 residues. Germline CDR1 is SGHTA and CDR2 is FQGTGA.

Ten or more counts support this clonotype. The chain combines TRBV5-1 with TRBJ2-2; the match to TRBD2 covers 11 bases. Germline CDR1 and CDR2: SGHRS and YFSETQ. The CDR3 has 15 residues. V gave up 2 bases and J gave up 4 bases; unmatched junction bases: 1. Written as DNA, the CDR3 is TGCGCCAGCAGCTTTCTAGCGGGGGGCACCGGGGAGCTGTTTTTT. Protein product: CASSFLAGGTGELFF.

This chain connects TRBV12-3 or TRBV12-4 to TRBJ1-1; D perhaps matches TRBD1 (6 bases). Trimming left V 6 bases short and J 9 bases short, with 23 bases between. This CDR3 is 15 amino acids long. CDR3: CASSPVFRGPTKAFF. CDR3 coding DNA: TGTGCCAGCAGCCCAGTTTTTCGGGGGCCGACTAAAGCTTTCTTT.

In its sample, this clonotype was seen a few times. The chain couples TRBV11-2 to TRBJ1-2; 9 bases are shared with TRBD1. CDR3 length: 14 residues. V gave up 5 bases and J gave up 5 bases; unmatched junction bases: 6. Germline V lookup: CDR1 SGHAT, CDR2 FQNNGV. The CDR3 bases are TGTGCCAGCAGCCCGGACAGGGGTAGATATGGCTACACCTTC. Its translation is CASSPDRGRYGYTF.

This clonotype has just a few counts. This chain joins TRBV6-1 and TRBJ2-5; TRBD2 aligns across 10 bases. The CDR3 is 13 amino acids. Germline loops: CDR1 MNHNS, CDR2 SASEGT. J was trimmed by 5 bases and V by 6 bases; bases with no gene match: 3. The CDR3 coding sequence is TGTGCCAGCAGAAGCGGGGGGGGGGAGACCCAGTACTTC. Translating it yields CASRSGGGETQYF.

This rearrangement joins TRBV11-3 to TRBJ2-1; perhaps D is TRBD1 or TRBD2 (5 bases each). Deletions cut 5 bases from V and 9 bases from J, with 14 bases between. The germline gives CDR1 SGHNT, CDR2 YENEEA. The CDR3 covers 13 residues. CDR3 loop: CASSRDPLGEQFF. Written as DNA, the CDR3 is TGTGCCAGCAGCCGGGACCCCCTGGGTGAGCAGTTCTTC.

This clonotype was seen more than once but under ten times. This chain connects TRBV29-1 to TRBJ2-3, with D possibly matching TRBD2 (6 bases). Germline V lookup: CDR1 SQVTM, CDR2 ANQGSEA. Trimming pared 0 bases from V and 1 base from J, leaving 8 bases between. The CDR3 has 14 amino acids. CDR3 protein: CSVEEGGGTDTQYF. The CDR3, as DNA: TGCAGCGTTGAAGAGGGCGGGGGCACAGATACGCAGTATTTT.

The sample holds a few counts of this clonotype. The genes are TRBV5-1 and TRBJ1-5; D ambiguous. The V end was cut by 4 bases, the J end by 1 base, with 12 bases between. The germline V gene encodes CDR1 SGHRS and CDR2 YFSETQ. The CDR3 is 15 residues long. The CDR3 here is CASSAGTSSNQPQHF. The CDR3 nucleotides read TGCGCCAGCAGCGCGGGAACCTCGAGCAATCAGCCCCAGCATTTT.

There are a few counts of this clonotype. The rearrangement uses TRBV11-2 and TRBJ2-3; TRBD2 matches at 15 bases. This CDR3 is 15 amino acids long. Germline CDR1 reads SGHAT; CDR2 reads FQNNGV. Trimming took 5 bases from V and 6 from J; bases not matched to a gene: 3. The CDR3 bases are TGTGCCAGCAGCCGGACTAGCGGGGGGGGTGATACGCAGTATTTT. Translating it yields CASSRTSGGGDTQYF.